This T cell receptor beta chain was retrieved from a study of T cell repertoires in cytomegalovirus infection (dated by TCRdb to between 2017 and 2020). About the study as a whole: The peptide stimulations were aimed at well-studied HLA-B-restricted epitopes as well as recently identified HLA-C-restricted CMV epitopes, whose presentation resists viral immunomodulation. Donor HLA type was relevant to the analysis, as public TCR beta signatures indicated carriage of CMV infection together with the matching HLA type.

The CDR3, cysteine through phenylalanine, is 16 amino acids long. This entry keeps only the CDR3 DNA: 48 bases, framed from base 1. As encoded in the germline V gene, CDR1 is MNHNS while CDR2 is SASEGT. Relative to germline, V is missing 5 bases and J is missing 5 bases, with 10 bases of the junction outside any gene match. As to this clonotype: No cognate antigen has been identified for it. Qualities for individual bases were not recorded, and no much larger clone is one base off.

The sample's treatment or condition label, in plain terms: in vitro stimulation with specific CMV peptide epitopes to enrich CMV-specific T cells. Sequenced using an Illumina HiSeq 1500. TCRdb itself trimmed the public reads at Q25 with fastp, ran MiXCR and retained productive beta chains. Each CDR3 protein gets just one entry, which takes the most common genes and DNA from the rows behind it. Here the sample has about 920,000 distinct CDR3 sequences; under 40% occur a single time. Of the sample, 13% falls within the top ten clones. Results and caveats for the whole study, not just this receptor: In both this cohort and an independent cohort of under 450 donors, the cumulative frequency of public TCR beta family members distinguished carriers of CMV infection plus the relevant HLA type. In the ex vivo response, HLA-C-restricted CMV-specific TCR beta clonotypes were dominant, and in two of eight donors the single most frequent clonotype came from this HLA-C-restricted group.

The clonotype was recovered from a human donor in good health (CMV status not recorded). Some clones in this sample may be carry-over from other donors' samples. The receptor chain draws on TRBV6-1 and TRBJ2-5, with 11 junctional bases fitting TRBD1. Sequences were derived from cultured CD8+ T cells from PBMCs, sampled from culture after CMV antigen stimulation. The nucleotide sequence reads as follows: TGTGCCAGCAGTTACAGGACAGGGGGCGCGGAGGAGACCCAGTACTTC. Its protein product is CASSYRTGGAEETQYF.